One sample yielded the 22 T cell receptor beta chains listed below, sequenced in a study of OX40 agonist ivuxolimab in advanced cancers. Method: immunoSEQ multiplex PCR; TCRdb's copy keeps in-frame clones and lacks some. The sample includes around 42,000 clones, about nine tenths of them seen just once. The sample here was CD4+ or CD8+ T cells sorted from blood, taken in a trial of the OX40 agonist ivuxolimab. Source of these receptors: an adult with an advanced solid tumor such as melanoma, head and neck, liver or kidney cancer.

This chain connects TRBV15 to TRBJ1-2; a weak D match, TRBD1 (5 bases). With 0 bases removed from V and 8 bases from J, the gap between germline ends came to 16 bases. This CDR3 is built from 15 residues. The germline gives CDR1 LNHNV, CDR2 YYDKDF (reference sequence). For the CDR3, the DNA is TGTGCCACCAGCAGAGATCGGCAGGGAGGGGAAGGCTACACCTTC. Residues: CATSRDRQGGEGYTF.

The gene calls are TRBV25-1 and TRBJ2-5; D is perhaps TRBD2 (6 bases). CDR3 length: 18 residues. Germline assignment: CDR1 MGHDK and CDR2 SYGVNS. The ends were cut back, 4 bases at V and 0 bases at J, with 21 bases in the middle. The CDR3 is CASSGRAFLAPYQETQYF. The CDR3 DNA is TGTGCCAGCAGTGGTCGCGCCTTTCTAGCGCCCTACCAAGAGACCCAGTACTTC. Together with reference TRBV25-1 and TRBJ2-5, the CDR3 gives the full variable domain: EADIYQTPRYLVIGTGKKITLECSQTMGHDKMYWYQQDPGMELHLIHYSYGVNSTEKGDLSSESTVSRIRTEHFPLTLESARPSHTSQYLCASSGRAFLAPYQETQYFGPGTRLLVL.

The CDR3 bases are TGTGCCAGCAGCTTGGAGGGTGGCCCTTACAATGAGCAGTTCTTC. It specifies CASSLEGGPYNEQFF. The V gene is TRBV5-4, the J gene TRBJ2-1; D gene unclear. Germline values: CDR1 SGHNT, CDR2 YYREEE (reference sequence). This CDR3 comprises 15 residues. V dropped 0 bases and J dropped 4 bases, with 11 bases sitting between them.

V is TRBV28 and J is TRBJ2-1; no reliable D call. Germline V gene lookup returns CDR1 MDHEN and CDR2 SYDVKM. This CDR3 region has 14 residues. Trimming stripped 3 bases from V and 0 bases from J, with 6 bases between. CDR3 DNA: TGTGCCAGCAGTTTTCTGACCTCCTACAATGAGCAGTTCTTC. Its protein is CASSFLTSYNEQFF. Based on the CDR3 plus reference TRBV28 and TRBJ2-1, the full variable domain is DVKVTQSSRYLVKRTGEKVFLECVQDMDHENMFWYRQDPGLGLRLIYFSYDVKMKEKGDIPEGYSVSREKKERFSLILESASTNQTSMYLCASSFLTSYNEQFFGPGTRLTVL.

V usage is TRBV27 and J usage is TRBJ2-1; D is unclear. V dropped 2 bases and J dropped 0 bases, with 8 bases sitting between them. The CDR3 is 15 residues long. Germline CDR1 and CDR2: MNHEY and SMNVEV (reference sequence). The chain's CDR3 is CASSLNEGSYNEQFF. The CDR3 DNA reads TGTGCCAGCAGTTTAAATGAAGGCTCCTACAATGAGCAGTTCTTC.

Turning to this clone: The sample holds other DNA sequences that translate to the same CDR3. The rearrangement joins TRBV5-4 to TRBJ2-7; no firm D call. This CDR3 has 13 amino acids. The germline gives CDR1 SGHNT, CDR2 YYREEE (reference sequence). With 4 bases removed from V and 3 bases from J, the gap between germline ends came to 11 bases. The CDR3 here is CASSPRSSYEQYF. Here the CDR3 DNA reads TGTGCCAGCAGCCCCCGATCGAGCTACGAGCAGTACTTC.

Regarding this clone: Other DNA sequences from this sample encode an identical CDR3 as well. The V gene is TRBV9, the J gene TRBJ1-3; no clear D gene. The CDR3 has 12 amino acids. The V gene lost 4 bases and the J gene lost 4 bases, with 6 bases spanning the gap. CDR1 and CDR2 from the germline V gene are SGDLS and YYNGEE. In nucleotides, the CDR3 is TGTGCCAGCAGCCCGACCGGAAACACCATATATTTT. Translating gives CASSPTGNTIYF.

The CDR3 loop reads CASSGLAGGSTDTQYF. As DNA, the CDR3 is TGTGCCAGCAGTGGACTAGCGGGAGGGAGCACAGATACGCAGTATTTT. The chain couples TRBV2 to TRBJ2-3; 14 bases fit TRBD2. The length of the CDR3 is 16 residues. The trim removed 4 bases at V and 0 bases at J, leaving 0 bases unmatched. The V gene's germline CDR1 is SNHLY and CDR2 FYNNEI.

The chain links TRBV6-5 to TRBJ2-3; 9 nucleotides match TRBD2. Germline V gene sequence: CDR1 MNHEY, CDR2 SVGAGI. The V gene end was trimmed by 1 base and the J gene end by 4 bases; junction bases not matched to a gene: 6. The CDR3 contains 16 residues. CDR3 in DNA: TGTGCCAGCAGTTACTTTTTAGCGGGAGAGGCAGATACGCAGTATTTT. It codes for CASSYFLAGEADTQYF.

The chain carries TRBV4-2 and TRBJ2-1; 7 bases are a match to TRBD2. The CDR3 consists of 15 residues. Germline CDR1 is LGHNA and CDR2 is YNFKEQ. V shed 4 bases and J 0 bases; nucleotides not matched to a gene: 3. CDR3 nucleotide sequence: TGTGCCAGCAGCCTGGAGCGGGACTCCTACAATGAGCAGTTCTTC. It is translated as CASSLERDSYNEQFF.

The genes are TRBV23-1 and TRBJ1-4; no reliable D call. TRBV23-1 is recorded as an ORF, its role being uncertain. There are 14 residues in the CDR3. The V and J ends lost 10 bases and 1 base respectively, with 13 bases between them. CDR3 sequence: CATPTGKTNEKLFF. In DNA form, the CDR3 reads TGCGCCACCCCCACGGGTAAAACTAATGAAAAACTGTTTTTT.

V usage is TRBV27 and J usage is TRBJ2-1; TRBD2 aligns across 10 bases. The length of the CDR3 is 17 residues. The ends lost 3 bases at V and 5 bases at J; junction bases unmatched: 10. Germline CDR1 and CDR2: MNHEY and SMNVEV (reference sequence). DNA of the CDR3: TGTGCCAGCAGTTTCGGTACAGGACTAGCGGTTGACAATGAGCAGTTCTTC. It translates to CASSFGTGLAVDNEQFF.

The chain is built from TRBV7-6 and TRBJ2-7; 10 positions agree with TRBD1. This CDR3 contains 14 residues. V was pared by 6 bases and J by 2 bases, with 4 bases of the junction left unmatched. Germline V CDR1 and CDR2: SGHVS, FNYEAQ. The chain's CDR3 is CASSSGQGPYEQYF. DNA of the CDR3: TGTGCCAGCAGTTCGGGACAGGGGCCCTACGAGCAGTACTTC.

The chain employs TRBV19 and TRBJ2-1; 7 nucleotides agree with TRBD2. The CDR3 spans 16 residues. Per the germline V gene, CDR1 is LNHDA and CDR2 is SQIVND (reference sequence). Germline trimming cut 3 bases from V and 5 bases from J; bases unmatched to any gene: 10. The DNA for the CDR3 is TGTGCCAGTAGTATGCAGGCGACTAGCCCCCACAATGAGCAGTTCTTC. Its translation: CASSMQATSPHNEQFF.

V is TRBV2 and J is TRBJ1-1; D is uncertain. The CDR3 is 15 residues long. Germline V gene data show CDR1 as SNHLY and CDR2 as FYNNEI. V was trimmed by 2 bases and J by 0 bases, leaving 10 bases between them. CDR3 sequence: CASSEWPGLNTEAFF. The CDR3 DNA is TGTGCCAGCAGTGAATGGCCGGGTTTGAACACTGAAGCTTTCTTT. Using reference TRBV2 and TRBJ1-1 for the parts outside the CDR3, the full variable domain is EPEVTQTPSHQVTQMGQEVILRCVPISNHLYFYWYRQILGQKVEFLVSFYNNEISEKSEIFDDQFSVERPDGSNFTLKIRSTKLEDSAMYFCASSEWPGLNTEAFFGQGTRLTVV.

The genes are TRBV7-3 and TRBJ2-1; 12 positions match TRBD2. After removal of 4 bases from V and 8 bases from J, the junction contained 6 bases not matched to a gene. CDR3 length: 15 amino acids. CDR1 and CDR2 from the germline V gene are SGHTA and FQGTGA. Here the CDR3 DNA reads TGTGCCAGCAGCTCGACTAGCGGGAGTCTGGATGAGCAGTTCTTC. Translated, it gives CASSSTSGSLDEQFF.

The chain recombines TRBV28 with TRBJ1-2; D might be TRBD1 (6 bases). Germline V gene data show CDR1 as MDHEN and CDR2 as SYDVKM. This CDR3 has 15 amino acids. Deletions cut 7 bases from V and 3 bases from J, with 18 bases between. DNA of the CDR3: TGTGCCAGCACCAAAGACGGGGGGCGCCACTATGGCTACACCTTC. As protein: CASTKDGGRHYGYTF.

The J gene is TRBJ2-1, the V gene TRBV2, with 10 nucleotides matching TRBD1. V dropped 4 bases and J dropped 6; count of bases not matched to a gene: 3. Germline CDR1 is SNHLY and CDR2 is FYNNEI. The CDR3 is 14 residues long. CDR3 amino acids: CASSVRQGANEQFF. DNA of the CDR3: TGTGCCAGCAGTGTTAGACAGGGGGCCAATGAGCAGTTCTTC.

The gene calls are TRBV27 and TRBJ1-5; a possible D gene is TRBD1 (5 bases). The germline CDR1 and CDR2 sequences are MNHEY and SMNVEV (reference sequence). The CDR3 spans 14 residues. Trimming stripped 6 bases from V and 2 bases from J, with 11 bases between. The CDR3 coding sequence is TGTGCCAGCAGCCTGGCGGGGGGCAATCAGCCCCAGCATTTT. This encodes CASSLAGGNQPQHF.

The chain couples TRBV29-1 to TRBJ2-7; the match to TRBD1 covers 10 bases. Germline V CDR1 and CDR2: SQVTM, ANQGSEA. The CDR3 length is 13 residues. The V gene end was trimmed by 6 bases and the J gene end by 4 bases; junction bases not matched to a gene: 6. Written as DNA, the CDR3 is TGCAGCGTCCGGGACAGGGGTAGGTACGAGCAGTACTTC. Amino acids: CSVRDRGRYEQYF.

The rearrangement uses TRBV13 and TRBJ2-5; the D is unclear. V was cut by 1 base and J by 3 bases, with 6 bases left in between. Germline V gene lookup returns CDR1 PRHDT and CDR2 FYEKMQ (reference sequence). There are 13 residues in the CDR3. CDR3 DNA: TGTGCCAGCAGCTTAGTGGCGGAAGAGACCCAGTACTTC. Protein sequence: CASSLVAEETQYF.

V is TRBV7-9 and J is TRBJ1-6; a weak D match, TRBD1 (6 bases). V lost 1 base and J lost 7, with 11 bases in between. Germline assignment: CDR1 SEHNR and CDR2 FQNEAQ (reference sequence). The CDR3 has 15 amino acids. In DNA form, the CDR3 reads TGTGCCAGCAGCTTAGACAGGGAGGTAAATTCACCCCTCCACTTT. Its protein product is CASSLDREVNSPLHF.